What follows are 10 T cell receptor beta chains derived from one specimen sequenced in a study of blood T cell repertoires in COVID-19. Using immunoSEQ multiplex PCR, the repertoire was profiled, and TCRdb retains in-frame clones only, with some absent. The profile shows some 150,000 clones, 85% to 90% of them singletons. Input material: peripheral blood. The receptors here all came from a human donor in a cohort sampled during active COVID-19.

The J gene is TRBJ1-5, the V gene TRBV6-5; TRBD1 matches at 7 bases. V shed 2 bases and J 6 bases; nucleotides not matched to a gene: 4. CDR1 and CDR2 from the germline V gene are MNHEY and SVGAGI. The length of the CDR3 is 14 residues. CDR3 sequence reads: CASSYMTGSQPQHF. CDR3 DNA sequence: TGTGCCAGCAGTTACATGACAGGGAGTCAGCCCCAGCATTTT.

CDR3 sequence (DNA): TGTGCCAGCAGCTGGCGGGCCAACTACGAGCAGTACTTC. Its translation: CASSWRANYEQYF. This chain joins TRBV7-2 and TRBJ2-7; weak D call: TRBD2 (5 bases). This CDR3 contains 13 residues. In germline, CDR1 is SGHTA, CDR2 FQGNSA. Trimming left V 4 bases short and J 3 bases short, with 10 bases between.

The chain uses TRBV28 and TRBJ1-1, with 9 bases matching TRBD1. This CDR3 comprises 16 residues. Germline V gene data show CDR1 as MDHEN and CDR2 as SYDVKM. Trimming at V came to 3 bases and at J to 1 base, leaving 6 bases not matched to a gene. In nucleotides, the CDR3 is TGTGCCAGCAGTTTGACACAGGGGGCCGGGAACACTGAAGCTTTCTTT. It yields the protein CASSLTQGAGNTEAFF.

The V call is TRBV11-2, the J call TRBJ2-1; unclear D gene. V shed 0 bases and J shed 6 bases, with 9 bases lying between them. The germline V gene has CDR1 SGHAT and CDR2 FQNNGV. The CDR3 length is 14 residues. DNA of the CDR3: TGTGCCAGCAGCTTAGAGGCGTTAGCCAATGAGCAGTTCTTC. It is translated as CASSLEALANEQFF.

The table lists this clone with a few counts. This chain uses TRBV4-2 with TRBJ2-2; perhaps TRBD2 as D (5 bases). The length of the CDR3 is 18 residues. CDR1 is LGHNA, CDR2 YNFKEQ, per germline. The V end was cut by 0 bases, the J end by 4 bases, with 18 bases between. The CDR3 DNA follows: TGTGCCAGCAGCCAAGATGGGCACCTGCCCGCGGGCACCGGGGAGCTGTTTTTT. It is translated as CASSQDGHLPAGTGELFF.

The chain employs TRBV11-2 and TRBJ1-6, with D perhaps matching TRBD1 (5 bases). The germline gives CDR1 SGHAT, CDR2 FQNNGV. The CDR3 is made up of 15 amino acids. The V gene lost 5 bases and the J gene lost 5 bases, with 13 bases spanning the gap. The CDR3 DNA is TGTGCCAGCAGCCCCAGCAGACAGAATAATTCACCCCTCCACTTT. This encodes CASSPSRQNNSPLHF. The complete variable domain, with remaining parts taken from reference TRBV11-2 and TRBJ1-6, reads EAGVAQSPRYKIIEKRQSVAFWCNPISGHATLYWYQQILGQGPKLLIQFQNNGVVDDSQLPKDRFSAERLKGVDSTLKIQPAKLEDSAVYLCASSPSRQNNSPLHFGNGTRLTVT.

CDR3 protein: CASHNRVSEQYF. Written as DNA, the CDR3 is TGTGCCAGCCACAACAGGGTTTCCGAGCAGTACTTC. The chain couples TRBV28 to TRBJ2-7, with D possibly being TRBD1 (6 bases). This CDR3 has 12 residues. CDR1 is MDHEN, CDR2 SYDVKM, per germline. Trimming left V 8 bases short and J 6 bases short, with 14 bases between.

The CDR3, as DNA: TGTGCCAGCTCACCGCTCATGGCCGGGACAGGGGGGAACACTGAAGCTTTCTTT. As protein: CASSPLMAGTGGNTEAFF. This chain connects TRBV18 to TRBJ1-1, with 11 positions matching TRBD1. The germline V gene encodes CDR1 KGHSH and CDR2 LQKENI. CDR3 length equals 18 residues. After removal of 3 bases from V and 1 base from J, the junction contained 10 bases not matched to a gene.

This clone was observed a single time. V and J are TRBV2 and TRBJ1-6, with 8 bases fitting TRBD1. J lost 10 bases, V lost 9 bases, and 5 bases had no gene match. This CDR3 comprises 12 residues. Germline-derived CDR1 and CDR2 are SNHLY and FYNNEI. The CDR3 DNA reads TGTGCCAGACAGGGGGTCCGGTCACCCCTCCACTTT. Its protein is CARQGVRSPLHF.

This clone has more than one count but fewer than ten. The V call is TRBV19, the J call TRBJ2-7; TRBD1 is a possible D gene (6 bases). V lost 5 bases and J 3 bases, leaving 14 bases between the germline ends. The CDR3 contains 14 residues. Per the germline V gene, CDR1 is LNHDA and CDR2 is SQIVND (reference sequence). CDR3 sequence (DNA): TGTGCCAGTAGTTCGAACAGGGACCGCTACGAGCAGTACTTC. Translation: CASSSNRDRYEQYF.